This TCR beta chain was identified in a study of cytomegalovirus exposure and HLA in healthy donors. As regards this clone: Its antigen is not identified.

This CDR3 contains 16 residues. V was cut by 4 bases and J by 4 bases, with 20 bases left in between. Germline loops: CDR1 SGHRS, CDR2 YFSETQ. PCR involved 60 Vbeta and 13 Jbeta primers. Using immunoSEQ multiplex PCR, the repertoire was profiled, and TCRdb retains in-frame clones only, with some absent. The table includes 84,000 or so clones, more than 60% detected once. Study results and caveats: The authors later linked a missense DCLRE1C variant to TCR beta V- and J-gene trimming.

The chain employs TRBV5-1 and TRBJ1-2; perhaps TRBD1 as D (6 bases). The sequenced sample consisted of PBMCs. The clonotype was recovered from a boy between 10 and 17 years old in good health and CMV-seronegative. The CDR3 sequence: CASSLGHSHLSYGYTF. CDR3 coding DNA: TGCGCCAGCAGCCTGGGACATTCCCATCTTAGCTATGGCTACACCTTC.